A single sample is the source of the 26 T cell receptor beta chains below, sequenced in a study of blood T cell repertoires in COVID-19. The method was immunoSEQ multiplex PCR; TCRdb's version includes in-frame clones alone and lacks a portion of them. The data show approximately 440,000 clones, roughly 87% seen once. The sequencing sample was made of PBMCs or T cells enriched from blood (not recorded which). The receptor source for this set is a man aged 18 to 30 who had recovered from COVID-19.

The CDR3 sequence: CASSPRQGGYEQYF. The CDR3 nucleotides are TGTGCCAGCAGCCCCCGACAGGGTGGCTACGAGCAGTACTTC. The genes are TRBV9 and TRBJ2-7, with TRBD1 matching over 7 bases. Germline V gene data show CDR1 as SGDLS and CDR2 as YYNGEE. Germline trimming cut 4 bases from V and 3 bases from J; bases unmatched to any gene: 7. This CDR3 spans 14 amino acids.

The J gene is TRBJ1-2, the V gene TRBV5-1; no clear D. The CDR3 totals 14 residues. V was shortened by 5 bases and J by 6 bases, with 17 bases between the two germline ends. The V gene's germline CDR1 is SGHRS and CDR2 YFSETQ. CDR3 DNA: TGCGCCAGCAGTTTCTTTAACGGGGAGGATGGCTACACCTTC. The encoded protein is CASSFFNGEDGYTF.

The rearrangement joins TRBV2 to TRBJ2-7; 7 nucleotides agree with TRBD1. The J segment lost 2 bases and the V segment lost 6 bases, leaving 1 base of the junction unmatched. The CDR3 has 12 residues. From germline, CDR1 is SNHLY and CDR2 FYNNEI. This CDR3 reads CASRGQTYEQYF. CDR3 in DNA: TGTGCCAGCAGGGGACAGACCTACGAGCAGTACTTC.

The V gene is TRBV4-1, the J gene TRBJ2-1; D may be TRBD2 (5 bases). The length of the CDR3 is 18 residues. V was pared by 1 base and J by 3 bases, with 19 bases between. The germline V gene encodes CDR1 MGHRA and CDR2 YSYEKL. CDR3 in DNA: TGCGCCAGCAGCCAAGTATTCAGGTCCAACCGGGGCTACAATGAGCAGTTCTTC. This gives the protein CASSQVFRSNRGYNEQFF.

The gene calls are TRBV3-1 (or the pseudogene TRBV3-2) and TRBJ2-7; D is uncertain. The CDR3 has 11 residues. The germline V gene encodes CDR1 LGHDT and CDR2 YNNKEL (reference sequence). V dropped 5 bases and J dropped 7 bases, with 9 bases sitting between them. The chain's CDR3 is CASSMGVEQYF. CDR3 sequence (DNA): TGTGCCAGCAGCATGGGCGTTGAGCAGTACTTC.

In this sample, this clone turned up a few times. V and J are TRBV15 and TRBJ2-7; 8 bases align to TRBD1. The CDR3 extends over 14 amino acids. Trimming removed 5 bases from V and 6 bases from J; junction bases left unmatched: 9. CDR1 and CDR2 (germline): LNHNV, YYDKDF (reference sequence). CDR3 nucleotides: TGTGCCACCAGCCCCCGGACAGGGATTGGCGAGCAGTACTTC. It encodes CATSPRTGIGEQYF.

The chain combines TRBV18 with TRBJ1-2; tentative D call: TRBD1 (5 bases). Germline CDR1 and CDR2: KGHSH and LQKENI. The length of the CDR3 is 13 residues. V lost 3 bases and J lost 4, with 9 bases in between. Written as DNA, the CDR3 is TGTGCCAGCTCACCGGGACTCTCCTATGGCTACACCTTC. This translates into CASSPGLSYGYTF.

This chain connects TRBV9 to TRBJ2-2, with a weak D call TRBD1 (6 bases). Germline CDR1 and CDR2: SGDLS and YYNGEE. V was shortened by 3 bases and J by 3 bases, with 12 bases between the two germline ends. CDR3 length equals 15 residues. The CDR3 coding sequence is TGTGCCAGCAGCGGAACAGGGCAGGACACCGGGGAGCTGTTTTTT. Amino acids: CASSGTGQDTGELFF.

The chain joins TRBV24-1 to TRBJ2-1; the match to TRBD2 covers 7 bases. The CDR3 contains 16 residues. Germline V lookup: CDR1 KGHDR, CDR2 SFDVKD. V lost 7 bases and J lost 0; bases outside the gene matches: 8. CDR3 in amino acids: CATSPPWGGSYNEQFF. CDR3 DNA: TGTGCCACCAGCCCCCCTTGGGGGGGCTCCTACAATGAGCAGTTCTTC.

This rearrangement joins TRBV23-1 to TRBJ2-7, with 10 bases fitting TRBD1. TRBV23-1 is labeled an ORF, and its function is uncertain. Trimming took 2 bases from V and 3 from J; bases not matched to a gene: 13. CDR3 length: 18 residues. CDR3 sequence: CASSQTSQSRDRGYEQYF. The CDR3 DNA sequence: TGCGCCAGCAGTCAAACATCACAAAGTCGGGACAGGGGCTACGAGCAGTACTTC.

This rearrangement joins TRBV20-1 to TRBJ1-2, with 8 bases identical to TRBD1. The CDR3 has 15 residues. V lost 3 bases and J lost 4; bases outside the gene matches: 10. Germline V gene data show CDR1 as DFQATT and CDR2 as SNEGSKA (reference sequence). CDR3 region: CSASGPGQDLYGYTF. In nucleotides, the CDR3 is TGCAGTGCTAGTGGTCCGGGACAGGATCTCTATGGCTACACCTTC.

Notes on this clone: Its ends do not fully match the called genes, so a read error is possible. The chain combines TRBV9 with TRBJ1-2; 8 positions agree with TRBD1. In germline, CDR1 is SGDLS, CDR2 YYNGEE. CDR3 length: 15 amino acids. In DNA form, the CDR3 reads TGTGCCAGCAGCGCTGAGGACAGGGCTAAATATGGCTACACCTTC. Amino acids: CASSAEDRAKYGYTF.

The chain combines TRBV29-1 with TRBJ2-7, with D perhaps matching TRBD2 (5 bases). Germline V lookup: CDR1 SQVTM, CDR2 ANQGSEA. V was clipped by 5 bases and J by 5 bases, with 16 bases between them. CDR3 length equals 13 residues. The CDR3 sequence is CSVRGPRADEQYF. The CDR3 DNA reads TGCAGCGTTCGAGGGCCCCGTGCCGACGAGCAGTACTTC.

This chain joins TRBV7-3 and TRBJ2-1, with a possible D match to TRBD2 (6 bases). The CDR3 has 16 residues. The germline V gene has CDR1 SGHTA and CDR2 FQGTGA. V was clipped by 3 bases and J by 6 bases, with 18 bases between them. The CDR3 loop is CASSLGGIGVGNEQFF. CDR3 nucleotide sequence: TGTGCCAGCAGCTTGGGGGGAATTGGAGTCGGCAATGAGCAGTTCTTC.

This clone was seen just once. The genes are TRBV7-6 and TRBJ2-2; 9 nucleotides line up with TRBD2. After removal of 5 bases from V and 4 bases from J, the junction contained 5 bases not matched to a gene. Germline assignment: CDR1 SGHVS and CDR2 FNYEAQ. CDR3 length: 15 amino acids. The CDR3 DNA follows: TGTGCCAGCAGCGAAGGGACTAGCAGCACCGGGGAGCTGTTTTTT. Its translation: CASSEGTSSTGELFF.

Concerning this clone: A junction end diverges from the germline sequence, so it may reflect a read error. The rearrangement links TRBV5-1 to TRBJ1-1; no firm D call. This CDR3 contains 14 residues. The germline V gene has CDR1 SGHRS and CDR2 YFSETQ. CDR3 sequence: CASSTESPNAEAFF. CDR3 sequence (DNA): TGCGCCAGCAGCACCGAGTCACCGAACGCTGAAGCTTTCTTT.

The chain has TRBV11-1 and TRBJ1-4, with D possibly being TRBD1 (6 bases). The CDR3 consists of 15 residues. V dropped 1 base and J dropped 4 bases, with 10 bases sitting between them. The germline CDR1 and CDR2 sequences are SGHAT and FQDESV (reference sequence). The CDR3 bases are TGTGCCAGCAGCTTAGGACAGGCGGATAATGAAAAACTGTTTTTT. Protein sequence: CASSLGQADNEKLFF.

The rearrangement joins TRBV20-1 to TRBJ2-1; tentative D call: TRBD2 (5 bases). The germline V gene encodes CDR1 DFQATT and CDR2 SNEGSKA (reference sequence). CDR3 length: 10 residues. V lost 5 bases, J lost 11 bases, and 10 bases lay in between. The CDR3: CSAARGKQFF. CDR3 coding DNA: TGCAGTGCTGCCCGGGGTAAGCAGTTCTTC.

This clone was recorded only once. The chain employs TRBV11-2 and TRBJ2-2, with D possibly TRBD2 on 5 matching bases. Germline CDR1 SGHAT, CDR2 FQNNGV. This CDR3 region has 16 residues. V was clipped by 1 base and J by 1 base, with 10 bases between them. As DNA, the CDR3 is TGTGCCAGCAGCTTAGGAACCGGGAAGAACACCGGGGAGCTGTTTTTT. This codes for CASSLGTGKNTGELFF.

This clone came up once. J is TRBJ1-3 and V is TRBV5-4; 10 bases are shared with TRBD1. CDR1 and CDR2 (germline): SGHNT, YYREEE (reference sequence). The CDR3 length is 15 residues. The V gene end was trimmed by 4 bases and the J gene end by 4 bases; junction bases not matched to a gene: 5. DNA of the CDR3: TGTGCCAGCAGCCCCGGGACAGGGGCCGGAAACACCATATATTTT. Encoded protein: CASSPGTGAGNTIYF.

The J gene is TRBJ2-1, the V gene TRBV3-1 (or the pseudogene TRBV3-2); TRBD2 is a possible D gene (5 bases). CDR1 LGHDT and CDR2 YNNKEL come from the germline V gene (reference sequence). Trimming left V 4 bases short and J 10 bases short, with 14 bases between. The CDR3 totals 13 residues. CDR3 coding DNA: TGTGCCAGCAGCCCGACCACCCCGGGGGAGCAGTTCTTC. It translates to CASSPTTPGEQFF.

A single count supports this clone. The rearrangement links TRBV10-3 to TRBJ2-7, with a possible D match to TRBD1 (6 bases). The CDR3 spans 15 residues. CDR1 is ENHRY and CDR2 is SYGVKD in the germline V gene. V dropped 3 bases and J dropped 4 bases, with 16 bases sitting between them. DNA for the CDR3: TGTGCCATCAGTGATTTTGGGGGCGCTAGATACGAGCAGTACTTC. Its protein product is CAISDFGGARYEQYF.

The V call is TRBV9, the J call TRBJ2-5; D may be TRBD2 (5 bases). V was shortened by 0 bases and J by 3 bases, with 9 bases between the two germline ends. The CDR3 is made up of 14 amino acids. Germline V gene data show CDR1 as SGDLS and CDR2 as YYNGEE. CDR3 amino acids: CASSVEGEEETQYF. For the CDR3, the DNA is TGTGCCAGCAGCGTAGAGGGAGAGGAAGAGACCCAGTACTTC.

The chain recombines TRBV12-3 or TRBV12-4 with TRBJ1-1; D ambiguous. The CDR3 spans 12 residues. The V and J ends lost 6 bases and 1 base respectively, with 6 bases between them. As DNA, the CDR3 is TGTGCCAGCAGGCGGGCGAACACTGAAGCTTTCTTT. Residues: CASRRANTEAFF.

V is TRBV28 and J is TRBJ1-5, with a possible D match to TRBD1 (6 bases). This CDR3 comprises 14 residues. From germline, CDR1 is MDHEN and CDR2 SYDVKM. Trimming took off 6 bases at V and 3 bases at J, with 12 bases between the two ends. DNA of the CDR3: TGTGCCAGCAGCCTTTACAGGGACAATCAGCCCCAGCATTTT. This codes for CASSLYRDNQPQHF. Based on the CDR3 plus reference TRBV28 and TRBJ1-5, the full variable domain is DVKVTQSSRYLVKRTGEKVFLECVQDMDHENMFWYRQDPGLGLRLIYFSYDVKMKEKGDIPEGYSVSREKKERFSLILESASTNQTSMYLCASSLYRDNQPQHFGDGTRLSIL.

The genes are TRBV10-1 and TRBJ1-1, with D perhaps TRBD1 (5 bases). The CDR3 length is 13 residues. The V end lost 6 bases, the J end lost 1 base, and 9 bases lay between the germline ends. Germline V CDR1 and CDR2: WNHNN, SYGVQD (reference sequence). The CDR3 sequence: CASSMTANTEAFF. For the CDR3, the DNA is TGCGCCAGCAGCATGACAGCGAACACTGAAGCTTTCTTT.